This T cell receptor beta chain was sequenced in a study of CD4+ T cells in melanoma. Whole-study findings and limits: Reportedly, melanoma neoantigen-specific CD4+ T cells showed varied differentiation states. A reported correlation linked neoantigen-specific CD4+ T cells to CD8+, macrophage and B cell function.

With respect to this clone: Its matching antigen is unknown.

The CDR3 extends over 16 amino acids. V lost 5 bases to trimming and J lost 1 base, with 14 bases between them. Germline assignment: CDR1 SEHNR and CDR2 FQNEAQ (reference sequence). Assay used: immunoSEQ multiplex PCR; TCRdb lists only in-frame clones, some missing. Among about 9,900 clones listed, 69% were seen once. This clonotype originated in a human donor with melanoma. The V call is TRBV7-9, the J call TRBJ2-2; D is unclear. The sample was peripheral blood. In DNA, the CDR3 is TGTGCCAGCAGCGAAAATCGGCGAGAGAACACCGGGGAGCTGTTTTTT. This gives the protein CASSENRRENTGELFF.